The 27 T cell receptor beta chains below were found in one sample sequenced in a study of response to subunit inactivated influenza vaccine. TCRdb recomputed calls from the RT-PCR reads with MiXCR, one row per CDR3 protein. The data contain about 780,000 distinct CDR3 sequences, around 20% of them seen just once; the ten biggest clones take up 9.5% to 13%. The specimen comprised PBMCs from blood, sampled roughly 5 days after vaccination. These receptors were obtained from a man in his forties or fifties who received an inactivated influenza vaccine.

The rearrangement joins TRBV5-1 to TRBJ1-1, with D unclear. The V gene's germline CDR1 is SGHRS and CDR2 YFSETQ. The V end lost 1 base, the J end lost 6 bases, and 13 bases lay between the germline ends. This CDR3 has 14 amino acids. CDR3 bases: TGCGCCAGCAGCTTGATGGGAGTAGGACCTGAAGCTTTCTTT. Translation: CASSLMGVGPEAFF.

The chain is built from TRBV6-5 and TRBJ1-1, with D perhaps TRBD1 (5 bases). In germline, CDR1 is MNHEY, CDR2 SVGAGI. The CDR3 is made up of 15 amino acids. V was clipped by 4 bases and J by 1 base, with 13 bases between them. The CDR3 DNA sequence: TGTGCCAGCAGTTTCTCCGGGACGGCGAACACTGAAGCTTTCTTT. This translates into CASSFSGTANTEAFF.

The rearrangement uses TRBV11-3 and TRBJ2-2; 7 positions match TRBD2. V shed 5 bases, J shed 4 bases, and the junction held 7 bases outside the gene matches. The CDR3 length is 15 residues. CDR1 SGHNT and CDR2 YENEEA come from the germline V gene. The chain's CDR3 is CASSPGGSSTGELFF. The CDR3 DNA is TGTGCCAGCAGCCCTGGCGGGAGTTCCACCGGGGAGCTGTTTTTT.

The chain combines TRBV5-1 with TRBJ1-4, with no clear D. Germline CDR1 and CDR2: SGHRS and YFSETQ. The CDR3 consists of 15 residues. Trimming removed 3 bases from V and 7 bases from J, with 16 bases in between. CDR3 loop: CASSSEARRVEKLFF. CDR3 DNA sequence: TGCGCCAGCAGCTCCGAAGCACGGCGCGTTGAAAAACTGTTTTTT.

This clonotype was seen ten or more times. The chain combines TRBV11-2 with TRBJ2-1; D possibly uses TRBD1 or TRBD2 (5 bases each). This CDR3 is built from 15 residues. The V end was cut by 3 bases, the J end by 7 bases, with 16 bases between. Per the germline V gene, CDR1 is SGHAT and CDR2 is FQNNGV. In DNA form, the CDR3 reads TGTGCCAGCAGCTTTCCGGGACCTATCACGAATGAGCAGTTCTTC. Residues: CASSFPGPITNEQFF. The variable domain in full, with the rest retrieved from reference TRBV11-2 and TRBJ2-1, is EAGVAQSPRYKIIEKRQSVAFWCNPISGHATLYWYQQILGQGPKLLIQFQNNGVVDDSQLPKDRFSAERLKGVDSTLKIQPAKLEDSAVYLCASSFPGPITNEQFFGPGTRLTVL.

This clonotype occurred a few times. The J gene is TRBJ2-1, the V gene TRBV3-1; weak D call: TRBD2 (6 bases). Germline values: CDR1 LGHDT, CDR2 YNNKEL (reference sequence). The CDR3 has 15 amino acids. V lost 4 bases and J 8 bases, leaving 18 bases between the germline ends. CDR3 sequence: CASSRGTLISDEQFF. Here the CDR3 DNA reads TGTGCCAGCAGCCGAGGGACTCTCATTTCCGATGAGCAGTTCTTC.

The V call is TRBV7-2, the J call TRBJ2-5; D is uncertain. Looked up from germline, CDR1 is SGHTA and CDR2 is FQGNSA. The CDR3 spans 13 residues. V lost 5 bases and J lost 5, with 12 bases in between. For the CDR3, the DNA is TGTGCCAGCAGCCGTACCATAAGGGAGACCCAGTACTTC. Residues: CASSRTIRETQYF.

This clonotype was found many times. This sequence joins TRBV6-6 and TRBJ2-7; D might be TRBD1 or TRBD2, each matching 6 bases. Between the trimmed V and J ends, which lost 6 bases and 6 bases, there was a span of 15 bases. Germline V CDR1 and CDR2: MNHNY, SVGAGI (reference sequence). This CDR3 is built from 13 residues. CDR3 sequence (DNA): TGTGCCAGCAGCCACAGGGAGGTGCGCGAGCAGTACTTC. Its translation: CASSHREVREQYF.

The chain combines TRBV20-1 with TRBJ2-7; 9 nucleotides align to TRBD2. J gave up 5 bases and V 5 bases, and 10 bases lay outside the gene matches. Germline V gene lookup returns CDR1 DFQATT and CDR2 SNEGSKA (reference sequence). The CDR3 covers 14 residues. Written as DNA, the CDR3 is TGCAGTGCTGGGGCGGCTAGCGGGACGCACGAGCAGTACTTC. Translation gives CSAGAASGTHEQYF.

The chain has TRBV5-6 and TRBJ2-1; 10 bases align to TRBD1. From germline, CDR1 is SGHDT and CDR2 YYEEEE. Germline trimming cut 5 bases from V and 3 bases from J; bases unmatched to any gene: 8. The CDR3 runs 16 residues. The CDR3 protein is CASSKTGGAGYNEQFF. As DNA, the CDR3 is TGTGCCAGCAGTAAGACAGGGGGCGCCGGCTACAATGAGCAGTTCTTC. Combining the CDR3 with reference TRBV5-6 and TRBJ2-1 gives the whole variable domain DAGVTQSPTHLIKTRGQQVTLRCSPKSGHDTVSWYQQALGQGPQFIFQYYEEEERQRGNFPDRFSGHQFPNYSSELNVNALLLGDSALYLCASSKTGGAGYNEQFFGPGTRLTVL.

The chain employs TRBV15 and TRBJ2-5; D is uncertain. Germline CDR1 and CDR2: LNHNV and YYDKDF (reference sequence). The CDR3 is 15 amino acids. Trimming took 1 base from V and 1 from J, leaving 10 bases between them. The CDR3 coding sequence is TGTGCCACCAGCAGAGTCGGGCTATTCCAAGAGACCCAGTACTTC. It translates to CATSRVGLFQETQYF.

In its sample, this clonotype was seen a few times. This chain links TRBV6-2 or TRBV6-3 with TRBJ2-4, with D perhaps matching TRBD1 (5 bases). The CDR3 covers 13 residues. The germline gives CDR1 MNHEY, CDR2 SVGEGT. With 6 bases removed from V and 15 bases from J, the gap between germline ends came to 21 bases. The CDR3 nucleotides are TGTGCCAGCAGGACCGACAGCTATGCCCCTTCGTACTTC. This sequence encodes CASRTDSYAPSYF.

This clonotype was detected a few times. J is TRBJ1-2 and V is TRBV7-9, with D possibly TRBD1 on 6 matching bases. Germline V gives CDR1 SEHNR, CDR2 FQNEAQ (reference sequence). Trimming removed 5 bases at V and 0 bases at J, with 13 bases between. The length of the CDR3 is 15 residues. The CDR3 is CASSPWAGANYGYTF. DNA for the CDR3: TGTGCCAGCAGCCCTTGGGCAGGGGCTAACTATGGCTACACCTTC.

This clonotype was detected many times. The V call is TRBV7-2, the J call TRBJ1-2; TRBD1 aligns across 7 bases. The CDR3 sequence is 15 residues long. V shed 5 bases and J 4 bases; nucleotides not matched to a gene: 10. Germline V gene lookup returns CDR1 SGHTA and CDR2 FQGNSA. CDR3 nucleotides: TGTGCCAGCAGCGCTGGACAGGCGATTAGCTATGGCTACACCTTC. Its protein product is CASSAGQAISYGYTF.

This clonotype was seen only a few times. The gene calls are TRBV7-9 and TRBJ1-6, with 10 positions matching TRBD1. This CDR3 contains 16 residues. The J segment lost 5 bases and the V segment lost 5 bases, leaving 6 bases of the junction unmatched. The germline gives CDR1 SEHNR, CDR2 FQNEAQ (reference sequence). CDR3 coding DNA: TGTGCCAGCAGCCCCGGGACAGGGGAAAATAATTCACCCCTCCACTTT. Amino acid sequence: CASSPGTGENNSPLHF.

This clonotype appeared a few times. The chain carries TRBV20-1 and TRBJ2-7, with 9 bases that match TRBD1. Trimming at V came to 3 bases and at J to 4 bases, leaving 7 bases not matched to a gene. The germline V gene encodes CDR1 DFQATT and CDR2 SNEGSKA (reference sequence). The CDR3 sequence is 14 residues long. CDR3 DNA sequence: TGCAGTGCTAGGCTGTCCGGACAGGGGTACGAGCAGTACTTC. Translated, it gives CSARLSGQGYEQYF.

The chain carries TRBV12-3 or TRBV12-4 and TRBJ2-5, with D perhaps being TRBD1 or TRBD2 (6 bases each). V gave up 1 base and J gave up 4 bases, with 16 bases separating them. The CDR3 length is 16 residues. The CDR3 loop reads CASSLVFTGGGETQYF. DNA for the CDR3: TGTGCCAGCAGTTTAGTTTTTACAGGAGGGGGAGAGACCCAGTACTTC.

This clonotype was seen many times. The V gene is TRBV7-9, the J gene TRBJ2-7; 7 nucleotides line up with TRBD2. The germline V gene has CDR1 SEHNR and CDR2 FQNEAQ (reference sequence). With V trimmed by 0 bases and J by 1 base, 9 bases remained unmatched. CDR3 length: 17 amino acids. Here the CDR3 DNA reads TGTGCCAGCAGCTTAGCGCATTCGGCTAGCGGATCCTACGAGCAGTACTTC. Amino acid sequence: CASSLAHSASGSYEQYF. Based on the CDR3 plus reference TRBV7-9 and TRBJ2-7, the full variable domain is DTGVSQNPRHKITKRGQNVTFRCDPISEHNRLYWYRQTLGQGPEFLTYFQNEAQLEKSRLLSDRFSAERPKGSFSTLEIQRTEQGDSAMYLCASSLAHSASGSYEQYFGPGTRLTVT.

The chain carries TRBV14 and TRBJ2-5, with 9 bases aligning to TRBD1. The CDR3 is made up of 14 amino acids. V was clipped by 2 bases and J by 5 bases; unmatched bases: 3. The germline CDR1 and CDR2 sequences are SGHDN and FVKESK. The CDR3 nucleotides are TGTGCCAGCAGCCAATGGACAGGGGAGGAGACCCAGTACTTC. The encoded protein is CASSQWTGEETQYF.

This clonotype was recorded a few times. The chain joins TRBV5-1 to TRBJ1-6; D not resolved. The germline gives CDR1 SGHRS, CDR2 YFSETQ. The CDR3 loop spans 15 amino acids. Trimming left V 3 bases short and J 11 bases short, with 18 bases between. Here the CDR3 reads CASSWEAATSTPLHF. The CDR3 DNA is TGCGCCAGCAGCTGGGAGGCAGCGACTAGTACACCCCTCCACTTT.

V usage is TRBV20-1 and J usage is TRBJ1-2, with TRBD1 matching 7 bases. This CDR3 contains 12 residues. With 3 bases clipped from V and 8 bases from J, the junction kept 6 bases outside the gene matches. The germline gives CDR1 DFQATT, CDR2 SNEGSKA (reference sequence). The CDR3 DNA reads as TGCAGTGCTAGCGCCAGGGGGTACGGCTACACCTTC. This translates into CSASARGYGYTF.

This clonotype was found a few times. This sequence joins TRBV20-1 and TRBJ1-5, with D possibly being TRBD1 (6 bases). This CDR3 has 13 residues. CDR1 is DFQATT, CDR2 SNEGSKA, per germline (reference sequence). V lost 3 bases to trimming and J lost 3 bases, with 9 bases between them. CDR3 coding DNA: TGCAGTGCTAGCGCAGGGGCCAATCAGCCCCAGCATTTT. Its translation: CSASAGANQPQHF.

This clonotype was counted only a few times. The chain is built from TRBV20-1 and TRBJ2-7; 8 nucleotides align to TRBD1. CDR1 is DFQATT and CDR2 is SNEGSKA in the germline V gene (reference sequence). Trimming at V came to 6 bases and at J to 0 bases, leaving 10 bases not matched to a gene. The CDR3 is made up of 15 amino acids. The CDR3 reads CSARDRRTSSYEQYF. DNA of the CDR3: TGCAGTGCAAGGGACAGGCGAACCAGCTCCTACGAGCAGTACTTC.

The chain couples TRBV20-1 to TRBJ2-7; no reliable D call. Germline CDR1 and CDR2: DFQATT and SNEGSKA (reference sequence). CDR3 length: 14 amino acids. With 3 bases removed from V and 3 bases from J, the gap between germline ends came to 15 bases. Here the CDR3 reads CSASHPLNLYEQYF. The CDR3 nucleotides read TGCAGTGCTAGTCACCCCCTCAACCTCTACGAGCAGTACTTC.

This clonotype was picked up a small number of times. The chain couples TRBV24-1 to TRBJ2-1; 7 bases agree with TRBD1. V trimming: 3 bases; J trimming: 8 bases; junction bases outside the gene matches: 3. The CDR3 extends over 13 amino acids. CDR1 KGHDR and CDR2 SFDVKD come from the germline V gene. The CDR3 loop is CATSDDRVHEQFF. The CDR3 DNA sequence: TGTGCCACCAGTGATGACAGGGTCCATGAGCAGTTCTTC.

The chain links TRBV12-3 or TRBV12-4 to TRBJ2-7; no clear D gene. The CDR3 has 11 amino acids. V dropped 4 bases and J dropped 1 base, with 2 bases sitting between them. The CDR3 DNA follows: TGTGCCAGCAGTTGGTCCTACGAGCAGTACTTC. The encoded protein is CASSWSYEQYF.

In its sample, this clonotype was seen many times. The gene calls are TRBV20-1 and TRBJ2-3; D remains unclear. Per the germline V gene, CDR1 is DFQATT and CDR2 is SNEGSKA (reference sequence). Between the trimmed V and J ends, which lost 7 bases and 0 bases, there was a span of 8 bases. This CDR3 contains 12 residues. The CDR3 region is CSVPGSTDTQYF. The CDR3 bases are TGCAGTGTGCCAGGTAGCACAGATACGCAGTATTTT.